This T cell receptor (beta chain) is from a study of beta chain features in type 1 diabetes. General study findings and limits: PCR, the amplification step, might favor shorter templates, equally in patients and controls.

Reverse transcribing all isolated RNA meant expressed TCRB transcripts were sequenced. TCRdb's copy holds only in-frame clones and misses some; the assay was immunoSEQ multiplex PCR. Of 500,000 to 700,000 clones in the sample, around 16% are singletons; the top ten hold more than 0.08%. Comment on this clone: What it recognizes is unknown.

This CDR3 region has 22 residues. V lost 2 bases and J lost 4; bases outside the gene matches: 30. Germline V CDR1 and CDR2: SGHRS, YFSETQ. The rearrangement uses TRBV5-1 and TRBJ2-7; TRBD2 aligns across 7 bases. The material sequenced was naive CD4+ T cells from blood. This TCR came from a man aged 18 to 29 in good health. CDR3 amino acids: CASSFLPYLAIDPGLVLYEQYF. The DNA for the CDR3 is TGCGCCAGCAGCTTTCTCCCGTATTTGGCCATCGACCCCGGACTAGTGCTGTACGAGCAGTACTTC.